Below, one TCR beta chain is given with its context. What it binds is not known. The record originates from a study of T cells in localized non-small cell lung cancer. The study's findings and limits: Longer survival (overall) was linked to higher T cell density in blood. Median roughly 57 top-100 tumor clones were shared with paired adjacent lung. There was higher T cell clonality in uninvolved adjacent lung than in tumor, and it was highest there.

The CDR3 is 16 residues long. Germline CDR1 reads LGHNT; CDR2 reads FRNRAP. The germline V and J ends were trimmed by 1 base and 8 bases, with 18 bases remaining between them. Method: immunoSEQ multiplex PCR; TCRdb's copy keeps in-frame clones and lacks some. This repertoire shows around 26,000 clones, approximately 90% found once; its top ten account for less than 3.5%. V is TRBV12-5 and J is TRBJ2-1, with D tentatively TRBD2 (6 bases). This sequence was found in a woman between 18 and 50 years old with stage I lung adenocarcinoma. The material sequenced was peripheral blood, taken before any cancer treatment. The CDR3 protein is CASGLDNAGSRDEQFF. For the CDR3, the DNA is TGTGCTAGTGGTTTGGATAACGCGGGGTCACGCGATGAGCAGTTCTTC.